The source of this TCR beta chain is a study of beta chain features in type 1 diabetes. Expressed TCRB transcripts were sequenced because the isolated RNA had all been reverse transcribed beforehand. Libraries were prepared by immunoSEQ multiplex PCR; TCRdb keeps only in-frame clonotypes and omits some of them. This repertoire shows nearly 350,000 clones, 7% to 9% found once; its top ten account for approximately 0.44%. CDR3 length: 13 residues. Trimming took off 4 bases at V and 2 bases at J, with 7 bases between the two ends. Germline loops: CDR1 ENHRY, CDR2 SYGVKD. This clonotype originated in a woman under 30 in good health. The sample taken for sequencing was central memory CD4+ T cells from blood. V and J are TRBV10-3 and TRBJ2-3, with no clear D. The CDR3: CAISVRHTDTQYF. Here the CDR3 DNA reads TGTGCCATCAGTGTTCGGCACACAGATACGCAGTATTTT.